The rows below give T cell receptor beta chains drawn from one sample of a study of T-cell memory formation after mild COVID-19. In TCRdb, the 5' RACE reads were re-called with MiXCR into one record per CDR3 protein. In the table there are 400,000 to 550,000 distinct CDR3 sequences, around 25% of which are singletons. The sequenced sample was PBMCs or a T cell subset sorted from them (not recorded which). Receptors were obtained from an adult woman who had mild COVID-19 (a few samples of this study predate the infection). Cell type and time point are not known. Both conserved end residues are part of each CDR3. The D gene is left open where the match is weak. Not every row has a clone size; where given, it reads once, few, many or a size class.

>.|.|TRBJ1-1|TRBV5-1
CASSLGPNPEAFF
TGCGCCAGCAGCTTGGGCCCTAACCCTGAAGCTTTCTTT
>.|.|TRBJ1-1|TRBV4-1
CASSQAVKAEAFF
TGCGCCAGCAGCCAAGCGGTAAAAGCTGAAGCTTTCTTT
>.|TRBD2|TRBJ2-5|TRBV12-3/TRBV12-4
CASSLTSGRAPPETQYF
TGTGCCAGCAGTTTGACTAGCGGGAGGGCCCCGCCAGAGACCCAGTACTTC
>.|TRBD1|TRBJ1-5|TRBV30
CAWSVGQGLIQPQHF
TGTGCCTGGAGTGTGGGACAGGGGCTGATTCAGCCCCAGCATTTT
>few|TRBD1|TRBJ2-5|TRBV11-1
CASSTTGDQETQYF
TGTGCCAGCAGCACCACAGGGGACCAAGAGACCCAGTACTTC
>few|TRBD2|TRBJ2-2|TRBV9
CASSVPVLAVNTGELFF
TGTGCCAGCAGCGTCCCTGTCCTAGCGGTGAACACCGGGGAGCTGTTTTTT
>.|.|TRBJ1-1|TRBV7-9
CASSLGQNEAFF
TGTGCCAGCAGCTTAGGCCAGAATGAAGCTTTCTTT
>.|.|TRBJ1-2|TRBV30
CAWSVRWSGSHYGYTF
TGTGCCTGGAGTGTACGCTGGTCAGGTAGTCACTATGGCTACACCTTC
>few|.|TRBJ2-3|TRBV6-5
CASSYGGLAPRGYTQYF
TGTGCCAGCAGTTACGGGGGGCTAGCTCCCCGTGGGTATACGCAGTATTTT
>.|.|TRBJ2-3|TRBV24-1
CATSDLRVGSGADTQYF
TGTGCCACCAGTGATCTCCGGGTAGGGAGCGGCGCAGATACGCAGTATTTT
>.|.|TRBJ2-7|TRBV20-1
CSAPPGHGVGEQYF
TGCAGTGCTCCTCCTGGACACGGGGTAGGCGAGCAGTACTTC
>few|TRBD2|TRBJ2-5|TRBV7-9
CASSFGGLETQYF
TGTGCCAGCAGCTTCGGGGGGTTAGAGACCCAGTACTTC
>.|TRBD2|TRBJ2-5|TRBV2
CASSDGTSGATRVETQYF
TGTGCCAGCAGTGACGGGACTAGCGGGGCTACCCGAGTGGAGACCCAGTACTTC
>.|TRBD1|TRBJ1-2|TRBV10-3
CAISRDSSYGYTF
TGTGCCATCAGTAGGGACAGCAGCTATGGCTACACCTTC
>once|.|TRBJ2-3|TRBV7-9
CASSLWGDWRYTDTQYF
TGTGCCAGCAGCTTATGGGGGGACTGGCGATACACAGATACGCAGTATTTT
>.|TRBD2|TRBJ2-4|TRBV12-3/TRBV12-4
CASSPIAGLSSGKNLQYF
TGTGCCAGCAGTCCGATAGCGGGCCTGAGCTCCGGCAAAAACCTTCAGTACTTC
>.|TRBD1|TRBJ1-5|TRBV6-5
CASSPSPGTVSNQPQHF
TGTGCCAGCAGTCCCTCGCCCGGGACAGTTAGCAATCAGCCCCAGCATTTT
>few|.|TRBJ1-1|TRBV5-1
CASSSFQGNTEAFF
TGCGCCAGCAGCTCGTTTCAGGGGAACACTGAAGCTTTCTTT
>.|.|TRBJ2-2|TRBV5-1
CASSLRAFTGELFF
TGCGCCAGCAGCCTGCGGGCTTTCACCGGGGAGCTGTTTTTT